This T cell receptor beta chain stems from a study of CD8 T cells in Susac syndrome (dated by TCRdb to the late 2010s). Concerning the study at large: The study used repertoire sequencing to test whether antigen drove CD8+ T cell activation and differentiation in Susac syndrome. The study compared CD8+ T cell repertoire clonality among approximately twelve healthy donors, about 14 Susac syndrome patients and 15 or so multiple sclerosis patients.

Broader findings and caveats from the paper: The number of individuals in the TCR sequencing and HLA analysis was recognized as being relatively small.

Peripheral blood CD8+ and CD4+ T cells from healthy donors, Susac syndrome patients and multiple sclerosis patients were profiled by high-throughput TCR beta sequencing. Treatment-naive patients with stable or active relapsing-remitting disease fulfilling revised McDonald criteria were used as multiple sclerosis controls. CD8+ TEMRA cells were enriched by FACS, while bulk CD8+ and CD4+ T cells were purified by magnetic negative isolation. Blood was collected in EDTA tubes and processed within 24 hours, with PBMCs isolated through density gradient centrifugation. PBMCs intended for TCR sequencing were frozen in liquid nitrogen and were later thawed in a 37 degrees C water bath. A purity of at least 90% was achieved for sorted or isolated CD4+, CD8+ and CD8+ TEMRA cells. RNA was extracted using the RNeasy kit, and roughly 0.5 to 1 microgram was reverse transcribed with random hexamers. TCR beta CDR3 regions were amplified with the immunoSEQ multiplex PCR assay covering 54 Vbeta and 13 Jbeta segments. Bias from PCR amplification was corrected by using a synthetic template baseline for primer optimization and for computational correction. In the original analysis: Reads were annotated to V, D and J genes per IMGT and analyzed with immunoSEQ Analyzer, keeping only productive sequences. Clonality was computed as one minus Shannon entropy normalized by log2 of the number of productive unique sequences. For each patient and control, public and private clones were evaluated within the 100 most prevalent clones. Clones were defined as Susac-specific if absent from the healthy and MS cohorts, from some 1,000 published viral clones and from other ImmuneACCESS disease sequences. The public reads were reprocessed in TCRdb via fastp at Q25 and MiXCR, keeping in-frame beta chains. Rows are combined by CDR3 protein, so each entry shows the most common genes and DNA. Here the V and J calls rest on TCRdb's processing, not on the authors' analysis. The sample table shows 70,000 or so distinct CDR3 sequences, and about 94% are seen once. Of the sample, roughly 0.39% falls within the top ten clones.

Between the V and J ends, shortened by 3 bases and 2 bases respectively, the junction contains 14 bases. From the germline V gene, CDR1 is LGHNA and CDR2 is YSLEER. Measured from the cysteine to the phenylalanine, the CDR3 is 16 residues long. Of all the DNA, just the CDR3 is kept, 48 bases in frame from base 1. Remarks on this clonotype: What antigen it recognizes has not been identified. There are no base qualities to consult, and no much larger clone falls within one base.

The source is a human donor with multiple sclerosis. The rearrangement combines TRBV4-3 with TRBJ2-1; possibly the D gene is TRBD1, per 6 matching bases. Sequences were obtained from CD8+ T cells from PBMCs. The CDR3 region: CASSQGKQGTYNEQFF. The base sequence is TGCGCCAGCAGCCAGGGAAAACAGGGTACCTACAATGAGCAGTTCTTC.